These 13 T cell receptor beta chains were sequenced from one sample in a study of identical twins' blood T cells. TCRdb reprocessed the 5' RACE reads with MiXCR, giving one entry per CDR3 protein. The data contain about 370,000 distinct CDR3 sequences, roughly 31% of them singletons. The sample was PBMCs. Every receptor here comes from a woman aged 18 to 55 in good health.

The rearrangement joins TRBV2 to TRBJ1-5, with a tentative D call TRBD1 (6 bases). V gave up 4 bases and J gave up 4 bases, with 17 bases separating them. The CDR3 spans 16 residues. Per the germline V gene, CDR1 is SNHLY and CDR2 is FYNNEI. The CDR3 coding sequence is TGTGCCAGCAGTGGTTTAGGCGGGGGGGCGAATCAGCCCCAGCATTTT. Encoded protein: CASSGLGGGANQPQHF.

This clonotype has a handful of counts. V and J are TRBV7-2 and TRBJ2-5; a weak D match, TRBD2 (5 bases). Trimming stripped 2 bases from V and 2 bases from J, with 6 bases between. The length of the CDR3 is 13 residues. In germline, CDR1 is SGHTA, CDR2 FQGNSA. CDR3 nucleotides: TGTGCCAGCAGCTTAACTAGACAAGAGACCCAGTACTTC. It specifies CASSLTRQETQYF.

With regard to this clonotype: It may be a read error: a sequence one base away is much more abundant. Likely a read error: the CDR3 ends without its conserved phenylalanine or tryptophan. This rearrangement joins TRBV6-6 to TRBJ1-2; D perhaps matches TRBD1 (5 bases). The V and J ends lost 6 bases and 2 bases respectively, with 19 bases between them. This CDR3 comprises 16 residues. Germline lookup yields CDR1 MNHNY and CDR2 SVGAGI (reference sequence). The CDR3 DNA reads TGTGCCAGCAGGGGCAGAGATGAGACAGCCAACTATGGCTACACCGTC. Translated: CASRGRDETANYGYTV.

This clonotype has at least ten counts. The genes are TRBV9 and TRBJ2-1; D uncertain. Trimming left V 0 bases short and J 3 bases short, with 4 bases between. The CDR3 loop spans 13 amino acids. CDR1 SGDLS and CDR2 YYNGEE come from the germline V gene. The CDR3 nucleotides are TGTGCCAGCAGCGTAGAGGTCTACAATGAGCAGTTCTTC. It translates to CASSVEVYNEQFF.

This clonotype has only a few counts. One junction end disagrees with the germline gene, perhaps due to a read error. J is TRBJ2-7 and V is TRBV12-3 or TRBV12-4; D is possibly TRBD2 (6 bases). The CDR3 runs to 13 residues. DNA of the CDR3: TGTGCCAGCAGTTTCTCCAAGTCCGGGACTCCACGATTC. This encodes CASSFSKSGTPRF.

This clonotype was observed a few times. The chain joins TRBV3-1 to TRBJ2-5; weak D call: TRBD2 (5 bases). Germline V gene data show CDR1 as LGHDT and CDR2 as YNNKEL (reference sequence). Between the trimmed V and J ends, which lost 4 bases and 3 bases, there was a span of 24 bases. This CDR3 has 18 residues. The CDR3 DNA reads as TGTGCCAGCAGCCCGCGTAGCGAGACACGCTTCGAGGAAGAGACCCAGTACTTC. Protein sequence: CASSPRSETRFEEETQYF.

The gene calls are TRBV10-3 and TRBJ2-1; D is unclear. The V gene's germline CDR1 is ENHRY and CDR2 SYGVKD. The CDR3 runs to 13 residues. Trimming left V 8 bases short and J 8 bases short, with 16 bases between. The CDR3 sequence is CAIGSVTRDEQFF. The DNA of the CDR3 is TGTGCCATCGGCTCGGTTACCCGCGATGAGCAGTTCTTC.

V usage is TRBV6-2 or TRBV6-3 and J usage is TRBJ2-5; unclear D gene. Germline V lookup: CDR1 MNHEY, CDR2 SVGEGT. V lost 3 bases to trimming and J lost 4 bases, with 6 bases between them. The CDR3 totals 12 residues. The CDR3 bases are TGTGCCAGCAGTTATATGGCAGAGACCCAGTACTTC. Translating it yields CASSYMAETQYF.

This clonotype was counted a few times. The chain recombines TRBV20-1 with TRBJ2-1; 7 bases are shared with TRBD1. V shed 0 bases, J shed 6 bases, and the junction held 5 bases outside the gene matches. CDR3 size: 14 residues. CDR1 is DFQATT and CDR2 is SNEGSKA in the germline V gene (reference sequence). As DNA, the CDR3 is TGCAGTGCTAGAGACTCGACAGGGTCCAATGAGCAGTTCTTC. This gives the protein CSARDSTGSNEQFF.

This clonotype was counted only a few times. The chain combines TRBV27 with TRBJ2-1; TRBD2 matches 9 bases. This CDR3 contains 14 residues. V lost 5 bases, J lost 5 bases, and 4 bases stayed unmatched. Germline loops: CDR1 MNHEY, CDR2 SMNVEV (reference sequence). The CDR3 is CASSRLADNNEQFF. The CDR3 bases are TGTGCCAGCAGTAGACTAGCGGACAACAATGAGCAGTTCTTC.

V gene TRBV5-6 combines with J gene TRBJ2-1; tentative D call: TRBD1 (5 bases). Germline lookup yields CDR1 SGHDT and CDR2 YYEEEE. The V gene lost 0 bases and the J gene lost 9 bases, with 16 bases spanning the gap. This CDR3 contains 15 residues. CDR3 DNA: TGTGCCAGCAGCTTGGTGGCAGGGTCCTGGGGTGAGCAGTTCTTC. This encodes CASSLVAGSWGEQFF.

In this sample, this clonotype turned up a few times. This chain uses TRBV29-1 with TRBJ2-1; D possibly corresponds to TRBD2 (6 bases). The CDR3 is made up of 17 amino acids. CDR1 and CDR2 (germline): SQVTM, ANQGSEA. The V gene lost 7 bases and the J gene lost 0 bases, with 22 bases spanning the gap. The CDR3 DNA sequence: TGCAGCGCCGGGGGTTATAGCAGCGCAAGCTCCTACAATGAGCAGTTCTTC. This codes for CSAGGYSSASSYNEQFF.

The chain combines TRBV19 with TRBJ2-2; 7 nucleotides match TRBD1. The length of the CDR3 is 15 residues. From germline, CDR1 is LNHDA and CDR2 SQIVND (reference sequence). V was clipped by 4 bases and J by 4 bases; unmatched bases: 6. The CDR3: CASSRSGQRTGELFF. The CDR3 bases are TGTGCCAGTAGTAGATCGGGACAGCGCACCGGGGAGCTGTTTTTT.